This TCR beta chain was sequenced during a study of blood T cell repertoires in COVID-19. Enrollment of patients from Seattle took place during active infection, with longitudinal follow-up. This CDR3 has 14 amino acids. V lost 6 bases and J lost 0, with 14 bases in between. Germline V gives CDR1 SQVTM, CDR2 ANQGSEA. The authors' processing: Reference gene primer amplification gave estimated nucleated cell counts. The repertoire was sequenced with immunoSEQ multiplex PCR; TCRdb's copy has only in-frame clones and lacks some. V, J and clone size are taken as reported in that table, and D and trimming were inferred from the DNA itself. The sample has 190,000 or so clones, around four fifths seen once; the top ten hold around 0.93%.

Sequencing was done on a sample of peripheral blood. This TCR was sampled from a man in his 60s with COVID-19, enrolled during active disease. V gene TRBV29-1 combines with J gene TRBJ1-1; no clear D gene. The CDR3 protein is CSVRTGSMNTEAFF. CDR3 coding DNA: TGCAGCGTCCGGACTGGTTCCATGAACACTGAAGCTTTCTTT.